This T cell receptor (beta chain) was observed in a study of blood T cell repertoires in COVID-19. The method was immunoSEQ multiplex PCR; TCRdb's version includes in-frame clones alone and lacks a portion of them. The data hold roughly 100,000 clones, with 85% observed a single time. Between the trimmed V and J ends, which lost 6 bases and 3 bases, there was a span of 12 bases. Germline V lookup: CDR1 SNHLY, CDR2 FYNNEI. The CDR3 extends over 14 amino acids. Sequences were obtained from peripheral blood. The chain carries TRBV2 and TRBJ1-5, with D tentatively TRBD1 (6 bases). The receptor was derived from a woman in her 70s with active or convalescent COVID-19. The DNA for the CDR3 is TGTGCCAGCAGCCGGACAGCCTTCAATCAGCCCCAGCATTTT. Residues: CASSRTAFNQPQHF.